This entry lists 21 T cell receptor beta chains sequenced from one sample in a study of T-cell reconstitution after alpha-beta-depleted transplantation in children. Unique molecular identifiers tagged the TCRbeta library. A single record per CDR3 protein comes from TCRdb applying MiXCR to the PCR reads. Here the sample spans about 500,000 distinct CDR3 sequences, over 25% being singletons. The sequencing here drew on PBMCs from the stem cell graft donor, taken from the stem cell graft. All receptors derive from a human donor who donated a stem cell graft to a child with aplastic anemia.

The chain carries TRBV6-1 and TRBJ2-7; D is possibly TRBD2 (7 bases). Germline CDR1 and CDR2: MNHNS and SASEGT. Trimming removed 7 bases from V and 1 base from J, with 17 bases in between. CDR3 length: 15 residues. In nucleotides, the CDR3 is TGTGCCAGCACGGGGGCGGGAGCTGGGTCCTACGAGCAGTACGTC. It yields the protein CASTGAGAGSYEQYV.

This clonotype occurred a few times. The gene calls are TRBV7-2 and TRBJ2-5, with TRBD2 identical over 10 bases. The CDR3 spans 16 residues. Germline V gene data show CDR1 as SGHTA and CDR2 as FQGNSA. The trim removed 3 bases at V and 2 bases at J, leaving 6 bases unmatched. CDR3 protein: CASSLGAGGPQETQYF. CDR3 nucleotides: TGTGCCAGCAGCTTGGGAGCGGGAGGGCCGCAAGAGACCCAGTACTTC.

The chain is built from TRBV28 and TRBJ2-1, with 13 bases that match TRBD2. This CDR3 is 15 amino acids long. Trimming took 3 bases from V and 10 from J; bases not matched to a gene: 6. The germline CDR1 and CDR2 sequences are MDHEN and SYDVKM. The CDR3 loop reads CASSFSGLAGAEQFF. CDR3 bases: TGTGCCAGCAGTTTCTCTGGACTAGCGGGAGCCGAGCAGTTCTTC.

This clonotype occurred many times. The chain couples TRBV5-6 to TRBJ1-1; D is undetermined. The germline gives CDR1 SGHDT, CDR2 YYEEEE. V was clipped by 4 bases and J by 4 bases, with 8 bases between them. The CDR3 has 12 amino acids. CDR3 nucleotides: TGTGCCAGCAGCCGCCGGGGCACTGAAGCTTTCTTT. This gives the protein CASSRRGTEAFF.

The J gene is TRBJ2-7, the V gene TRBV19, with 8 nucleotides matching TRBD1. Per germline, CDR1 LNHDA and CDR2 SQIVND (reference sequence). Trimming at V came to 4 bases and at J to 3 bases, leaving 2 bases not matched to a gene. The CDR3 is 13 amino acids. The CDR3 nucleotides read TGTGCCAGTAGTAACACAGGGGGCTACGAGCAGTACTTC. Translation gives CASSNTGGYEQYF.

This clonotype was found a few times. The rearrangement uses TRBV29-1 and TRBJ1-3; D gene unclear. This CDR3 region has 13 residues. Trimming removed 4 bases at V and 4 bases at J, with 11 bases between. Germline V gene sequence: CDR1 SQVTM, CDR2 ANQGSEA. The CDR3 coding sequence is TGCAGCGTTGGGTCTACGGGAGGAAACACCATATATTTT. Translated: CSVGSTGGNTIYF.

V gene TRBV7-2 combines with J gene TRBJ1-3, with D uncertain. The V end was cut by 5 bases, the J end by 2 bases, with 7 bases between. The CDR3 totals 13 residues. Looked up from germline, CDR1 is SGHTA and CDR2 is FQGNSA. CDR3 nucleotide sequence: TGTGCCAGCAGCCCCACTCCTGGAAACACCATATATTTT. It is translated as CASSPTPGNTIYF.

V is TRBV30 and J is TRBJ2-1, with TRBD2 as a possible D gene (6 bases). The CDR3 runs to 14 residues. Trimming stripped 2 bases from V and 4 bases from J, with 12 bases between. Per the germline V gene, CDR1 is GTSNPN and CDR2 is SVGIG (reference sequence). CDR3 sequence (DNA): TGTGCCTGGAGTAGGGGTAGCGGTTACAATGAGCAGTTCTTC. Translated, it gives CAWSRGSGYNEQFF.

The chain uses TRBV10-1 and TRBJ2-1, with D tentatively TRBD2 (5 bases). CDR3 length: 13 residues. Between the trimmed V and J ends, which lost 10 bases and 7 bases, there was a span of 17 bases. Germline V gives CDR1 WNHNN, CDR2 SYGVQD (reference sequence). The CDR3: CANLLTEENEQFF. CDR3 sequence (DNA): TGCGCCAACCTTTTGACGGAGGAGAATGAGCAGTTCTTC.

The rearrangement links TRBV29-1 to TRBJ2-7; 11 positions match TRBD1. The CDR3 consists of 12 residues. Trimming cost V 7 bases and J 4 bases; bases outside gene matches: 3. CDR1 and CDR2 from the germline V gene are SQVTM and ANQGSEA. The CDR3 region has the DNA TGCAGCGCCAGGGACAGGGGGTACGAGCAGTACTTC. This gives the protein CSARDRGYEQYF.

This chain's CDR3 is CASSLAGAGGNEQYV. The CDR3 DNA reads as TGTGCCAGCAGCCTGGCCGGAGCGGGAGGGAACGAGCAGTACGTC. The chain employs TRBV7-2 and TRBJ2-7, with 10 bases matching TRBD2. Germline assignment: CDR1 SGHTA and CDR2 FQGNSA. V shed 5 bases and J 5 bases; nucleotides not matched to a gene: 9. The CDR3 has 15 residues.

The chain uses TRBV28 and TRBJ2-7, with 12 bases matching TRBD1. The CDR3 contains 12 residues. Looked up from germline, CDR1 is MDHEN and CDR2 is SYDVKM. This CDR3 is CAVGTGGGEQYF. DNA for the CDR3: TGTGCTGTAGGGACAGGGGGCGGCGAGCAGTACTTC.

The chain uses TRBV6-1 and TRBJ1-1, with 7 bases matching TRBD1. The CDR3 sequence is 15 residues long. V shed 11 bases and J 0 bases; nucleotides not matched to a gene: 12. Germline CDR1 is MNHNS and CDR2 is SASEGT. The CDR3 protein is CASTDTGDLNTEAFF. The CDR3 nucleotides read TGTGCCTCCACCGACACAGGGGATTTGAACACTGAAGCTTTCTTT.

The rearrangement uses TRBV12-3 or TRBV12-4 and TRBJ2-3; possible D gene TRBD2, 5 bases. Trimming stripped 11 bases from V and 8 bases from J, with 20 bases between. The CDR3 extends over 13 amino acids. The CDR3 sequence is CAFSFSGIGTQYF. The DNA of the CDR3 is TGTGCCTTCAGTTTCTCGGGGATCGGTACGCAGTATTTT.

V gene TRBV6-5 combines with J gene TRBJ2-1; D unresolved. V was shortened by 0 bases and J by 10 bases, with 4 bases between the two germline ends. This CDR3 spans 11 amino acids. CDR1 and CDR2 from the germline V gene are MNHEY and SVGAGI. This CDR3 is CASSYSWEQFF. The CDR3 nucleotides are TGTGCCAGCAGTTACTCGTGGGAGCAGTTCTTC.

The chain uses TRBV12-3 or TRBV12-4 and TRBJ2-1, with 8 bases fitting TRBD2. This CDR3 region has 12 residues. Germline trimming cut 5 bases from V and 12 bases from J; bases unmatched to any gene: 6. CDR3 bases: TGTGCCAGCAGTGTAATAGCGGGAAGGCAGTTCTTC. This translates into CASSVIAGRQFF.

This clonotype was detected only a few times. This chain connects TRBV30 to TRBJ1-3; no definite D call. Germline V lookup: CDR1 GTSNPN, CDR2 SVGIG (reference sequence). V shed 2 bases and J shed 4 bases, with 9 bases lying between them. The CDR3 covers 13 residues. The CDR3 DNA follows: TGTGCCTGGAGTCGACCGGCGGGAAACACCATATATTTT. It translates to CAWSRPAGNTIYF.

The rearrangement joins TRBV29-1 to TRBJ1-1; D gene uncertain. The V gene lost 3 bases and the J gene lost 11 bases, with 22 bases spanning the gap. The CDR3 length is 14 residues. Germline-derived CDR1 and CDR2 are SQVTM and ANQGSEA. Written as DNA, the CDR3 is TGCAGCGTTGACAGCCTCGCAAACTTGGAGGGCGCTTTCTTT. Encoded protein: CSVDSLANLEGAFF.

The chain combines TRBV20-1 with TRBJ2-1; 9 bases match TRBD2. The CDR3 consists of 15 residues. V gave up 6 bases and J gave up 7 bases; unmatched junction bases: 13. Germline lookup yields CDR1 DFQATT and CDR2 SNEGSKA (reference sequence). CDR3 nucleotides: TGCAGTGCGGATCCAGGGACTAGCTCAACGAATGAGCAGTTCTTC. Protein: CSADPGTSSTNEQFF.

The gene calls are TRBV29-1 and TRBJ2-5; 8 positions agree with TRBD1. V gave up 3 bases and J gave up 5 bases; unmatched junction bases: 5. Germline CDR1 and CDR2: SQVTM and ANQGSEA. The CDR3 is made up of 13 amino acids. CDR3 nucleotides: TGCAGCGTTGAGACAGGGGCAGGGGAGACCCAGTACTTC. Amino acid sequence: CSVETGAGETQYF.

This clonotype was seen a few times. This chain uses TRBV12-3 or TRBV12-4 with TRBJ2-7; weak D call: TRBD1 (5 bases). The CDR3 covers 13 residues. V was pared by 2 bases and J by 6 bases, with 11 bases between. CDR3 protein: CASSLRGPSEQYF. CDR3 in DNA: TGTGCCAGCAGTTTAAGGGGCCCGTCCGAGCAGTACTTC.